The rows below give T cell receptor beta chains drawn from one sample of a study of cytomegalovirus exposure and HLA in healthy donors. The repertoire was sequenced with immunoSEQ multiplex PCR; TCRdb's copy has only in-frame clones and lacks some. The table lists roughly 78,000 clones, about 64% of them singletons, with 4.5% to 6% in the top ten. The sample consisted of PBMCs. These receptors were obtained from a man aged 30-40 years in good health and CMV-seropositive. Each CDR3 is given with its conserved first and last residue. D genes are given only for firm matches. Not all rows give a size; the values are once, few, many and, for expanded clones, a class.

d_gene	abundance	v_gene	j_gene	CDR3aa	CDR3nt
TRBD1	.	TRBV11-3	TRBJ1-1	CASSPRGSGGSTEAFF	TGTGCCAGCAGCCCTAGAGGGTCAGGGGGAAGTACTGAAGCTTTCTTT
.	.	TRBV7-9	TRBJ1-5	CSSSIDPLYQHF	TGTTCCAGCAGCATAGACCCTCTCTATCAGCATTTT
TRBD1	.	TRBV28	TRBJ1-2	CASTGGYGYTF	TGTGCCAGTACAGGGGGCTATGGCTACACCTTC
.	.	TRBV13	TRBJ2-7	CASSLQGADYEQYF	TGTGCCAGCAGCTTACAAGGGGCCGACTACGAGCAGTACTTC
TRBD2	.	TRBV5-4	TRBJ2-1	CASSLGGRGAYNEQFF	TGTGCCAGCAGCTTGGGGGGGCGGGGGGCCTACAATGAGCAGTTCTTC
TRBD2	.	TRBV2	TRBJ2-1	CASSSEREGQEQFF	TGTGCCAGCAGTAGTGAGCGGGAGGGCCAAGAGCAGTTCTTC
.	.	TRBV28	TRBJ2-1	CASSFNWNEQFF	TGTGCCAGCAGTTTCAACTGGAATGAGCAGTTCTTC
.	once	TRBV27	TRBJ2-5	CASSEQGSGQETQYF	TGTGCCAGCAGTGAACAGGGATCGGGTCAGGAGACCCAGTACTTC
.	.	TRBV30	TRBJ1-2	CAWSVLYGYTF	TGTGCCTGGAGTGTCTTATATGGCTACACCTTC
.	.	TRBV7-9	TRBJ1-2	CASSLPGGAGYGYTF	TGTGCCAGCAGCCTCCCCGGAGGCGCTGGCTATGGCTACACCTTC
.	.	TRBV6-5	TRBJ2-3	CASSYKNGVRDTQYF	TGTGCCAGCAGTTACAAGAACGGGGTCCGAGATACGCAGTATTTT
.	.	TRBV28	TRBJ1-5	CASSRGEGPAGQPQHF	TGTGCCAGCAGCCGGGGGGAAGGTCCCGCCGGTCAGCCCCAGCATTTT
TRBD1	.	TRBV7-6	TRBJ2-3	CASSPRTGDGSDTQYF	TGTGCCAGCAGCCCTAGGACAGGGGACGGTTCAGATACGCAGTATTTT
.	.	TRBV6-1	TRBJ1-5	CASSAHPRGSNQPQHF	TGTGCCAGCAGTGCCCACCCCAGGGGTAGCAATCAGCCCCAGCATTTT
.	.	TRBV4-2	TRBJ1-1	CASSQDPPGHANTEAFF	TGTGCCAGCAGCCAAGATCCCCCGGGACACGCGAACACTGAAGCTTTCTTT
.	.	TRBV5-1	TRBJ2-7	CASSLRRQVEIYEQYF	TGCGCCAGCAGCTTGCGAAGGCAGGTCGAAATCTACGAGCAGTACTTC
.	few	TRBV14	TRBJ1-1	CASSQGRNTEAFF	TGTGCCAGCAGCCAAGGTAGGAACACTGAAGCTTTCTTT
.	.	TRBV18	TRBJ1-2	CASSPQGTNYGYTF	TGTGCCAGCTCACCCCAGGGGACGAACTATGGCTACACCTTC
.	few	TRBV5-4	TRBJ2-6	CASSLGSAGTGANVLTF	TGTGCCAGCAGCTTGGGGTCAGCAGGGACTGGGGCCAACGTCCTGACTTTC
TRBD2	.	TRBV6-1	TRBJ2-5	CASSETGGRQETQYF	TGTGCCAGCAGTGAGACGGGGGGGCGGCAAGAGACCCAGTACTTC
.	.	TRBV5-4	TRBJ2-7	CASSLDDNPYEQYF	TGTGCCAGCAGCTTGGACGACAACCCCTACGAGCAGTACTTC
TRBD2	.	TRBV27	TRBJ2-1	CASSFQREYSYNEQFF	TGTGCCAGCAGTTTCCAGCGGGAGTACTCCTACAATGAGCAGTTCTTC
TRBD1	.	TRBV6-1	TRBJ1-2	CASSESQGARGYTF	TGTGCCAGCAGTGAGTCACAGGGGGCGAGAGGCTACACCTTC
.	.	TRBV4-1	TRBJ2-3	CASSQEDRNTQYF	TGCGCCAGCAGCCAAGAGGACAGAAATACGCAGTATTTT
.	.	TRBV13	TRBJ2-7	CASSLGRGDSYEQYF	TGTGCCAGCAGCTTAGGCCGAGGCGACTCCTACGAGCAGTACTTC
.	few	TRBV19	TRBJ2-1	CASSSQGYNEQFF	TGTGCCAGTAGTTCACAGGGTTACAATGAGCAGTTCTTC
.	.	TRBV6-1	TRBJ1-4	CASSEALDSLGANEKLFF	TGTGCCAGCAGTGAAGCCCTAGACAGCCTAGGGGCTAATGAAAAACTGTTTTTT
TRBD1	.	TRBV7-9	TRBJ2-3	CASSHRRGQGAPDTQYF	TGTGCCAGCAGCCACAGGAGGGGACAGGGGGCCCCAGATACGCAGTATTTT
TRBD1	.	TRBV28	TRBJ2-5	CASSTRDRQETQYF	TGTGCCAGCAGTACTCGGGACAGACAAGAGACCCAGTACTTC
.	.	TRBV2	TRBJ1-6	CASSPQRSYNSPLHF	TGTGCCAGCAGTCCACAGAGATCCTATAATTCACCCCTCCACTTT
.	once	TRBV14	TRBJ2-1	CASSQRTVSYNEQFF	TGTGCCAGCAGCCAACGGACAGTGTCCTACAATGAGCAGTTCTTC
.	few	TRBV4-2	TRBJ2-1	CASSQVARFEQFF	TGTGCCAGCAGCCAAGTGGCTAGATTTGAGCAGTTCTTC
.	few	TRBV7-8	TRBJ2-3	CASSPKRVTSTDTQYF	TGTGCCAGCAGCCCGAAGCGGGTGACTAGCACAGATACGCAGTATTTT
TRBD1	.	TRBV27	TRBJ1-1	CASRRQGAENTEAFF	TGTGCCAGCAGAAGACAGGGGGCTGAAAACACTGAAGCTTTCTTT
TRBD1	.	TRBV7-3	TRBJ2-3	CASSFGRDRGLSTDTQYF	TGTGCCAGCAGCTTCGGGCGGGACAGGGGTCTTAGCACAGATACGCAGTATTTT
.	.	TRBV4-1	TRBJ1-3	CASSQEWGVGNTIYF	TGCGCCAGCAGCCAAGAGTGGGGGGTCGGAAACACCATATATTTT
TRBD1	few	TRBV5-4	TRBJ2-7	CASSPGQQYEQYF	TGTGCCAGCAGCCCGGGACAGCAATACGAGCAGTACTTC
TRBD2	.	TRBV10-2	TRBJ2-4	CASSSGLAGGPWAKNIQYF	TGCGCCAGCAGCTCCGGACTAGCGGGGGGGCCCTGGGCCAAAAACATTCAGTACTTC
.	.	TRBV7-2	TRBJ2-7	CASSFGAGAGSYEQYF	TGTGCCAGCAGCTTTGGTGCAGGGGCGGGCTCCTACGAGCAGTACTTC
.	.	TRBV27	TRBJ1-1	CASSSGVRVSNTEAFF	TGTGCCAGCAGTTCAGGAGTCAGGGTTAGCAACACTGAAGCTTTCTTT
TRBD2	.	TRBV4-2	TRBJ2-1	CASSYNFAGTTGNEQFF	TGTGCCAGCAGCTATAACTTCGCCGGGACTACGGGGAATGAGCAGTTCTTC
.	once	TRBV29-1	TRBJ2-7	CSVRVSYEQYF	TGCAGCGTTCGGGTCTCCTACGAGCAGTACTTC
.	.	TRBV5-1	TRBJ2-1	CASTPGLDSYNEQFF	TGCGCCAGCACCCCCGGACTTGACTCCTACAATGAGCAGTTCTTC
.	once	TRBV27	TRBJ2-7	CASSLISGAEEQYF	TGTGCCAGCAGTTTAATTAGCGGAGCTGAAGAGCAGTACTTC
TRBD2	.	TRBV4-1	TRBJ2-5	CASSQDGTSGRPKTQYF	TGCGCCAGCAGCCAAGATGGGACTAGCGGGAGGCCAAAGACCCAGTACTTC
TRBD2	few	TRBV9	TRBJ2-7	CASSVQAGGSNEQYF	TGTGCCAGCAGCGTACAAGCGGGAGGGTCCAACGAGCAGTACTTC
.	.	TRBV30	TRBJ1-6	CAWSGEGGENSPLHF	TGTGCCTGGAGTGGGGAGGGTGGGGAAAATTCACCCCTCCACTTT
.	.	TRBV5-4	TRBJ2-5	CASSLEGRGETQYF	TGTGCCAGCAGCTTGGAGGGCAGGGGAGAGACCCAGTACTTC
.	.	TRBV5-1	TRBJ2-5	CASSQGQPTETQYF	TGCGCCAGCAGCCAGGGCCAGCCCACAGAGACCCAGTACTTC
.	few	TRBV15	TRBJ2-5	CATSRAYMEPGARGTQYF	TGTGCCACCAGCAGAGCTTATATGGAGCCAGGGGCCAGGGGGACCCAGTACTTC
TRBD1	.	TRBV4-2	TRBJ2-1	CASSQNGIGDSLYNEQFF	TGTGCCAGCAGCCAAAATGGTATTGGGGACAGCCTCTACAATGAGCAGTTCTTC
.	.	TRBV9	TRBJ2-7	CASSSTDNYEQYF	TGTGCCAGCAGCTCGACGGACAACTACGAGCAGTACTTC
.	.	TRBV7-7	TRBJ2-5	CASSLVSRGETQYF	TGTGCCAGCAGCTTGGTTTCCAGGGGAGAGACCCAGTACTTC
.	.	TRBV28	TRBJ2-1	CASSRDSSGAYNEQFF	TGTGCCAGCAGTCGGGACTCCTCGGGAGCCTACAATGAGCAGTTCTTC
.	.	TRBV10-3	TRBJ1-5	CAISEGQGGSNQPQHF	TGTGCCATCAGTGAAGGGCAGGGTGGTAGCAATCAGCCCCAGCATTTT
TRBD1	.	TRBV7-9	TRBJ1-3	CASSPSGLGGRNTIYF	TGTGCCAGCAGCCCGAGCGGATTAGGGGGCCGAAACACCATATATTTT
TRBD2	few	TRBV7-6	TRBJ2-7	CASSLGSEREYLYEQYF	TGTGCCAGCAGCTTAGGAAGCGAGCGGGAGTATTTGTACGAGCAGTACTTC